Listed below are T cell receptor beta chains from one sample, sequenced in a study of shared clonotypes between healthy human individuals. Here immunoSEQ multiplex PCR was the method, and the copy in TCRdb shows in-frame clones only, minus some. This sample has roughly 76,000 clones, with over 55% found just once. Sequencing used memory CD8+ T cells sorted from blood. The origin of the receptors is a man aged 25 to 40 in good health. CDR3s include the opening cysteine and the closing phenylalanine or tryptophan. The D gene is left open where the match is weak. Part of the rows lack a size; the others show once, few, many or a class for expanded clones.

.,TRBJ2-7,TRBV27,.,CASRATAYEQYF
TRBD2,TRBJ2-7,TRBV27,.,CASLDDGASGRKPYEQYF
.,TRBJ2-5,TRBV25-1,.,CASTGPGPTRETQYF
.,TRBJ2-7,TRBV25-1,many,CASSFVSYEQYF
.,TRBJ2-7,TRBV14,.,CASSHWDHYEQYF
TRBD1,TRBJ2-1,TRBV18,.,CASSPPGQGLLYEQFF
TRBD1,TRBJ2-1,TRBV9,.,CASSVEGTGVDEQFF
.,TRBJ2-3,TRBV21-1,.,CASSLNATVMQDTQYF
.,TRBJ1-1,TRBV10-3,.,CAISESLTNTEAFF
TRBD1,TRBJ2-7,TRBV30,many,CAWSTGTGSYEQYF
.,TRBJ2-5,TRBV4-3,.,CASSQDSGPGGETQYF
.,TRBJ1-2,TRBV11-2,many,CASSPVNYGYTF
.,TRBJ2-7,TRBV28,.,CASRRNYEQYF
.,TRBJ2-7,TRBV28,many,CASSGIAYEQYF
.,TRBJ2-7,TRBV28,.,CASSPTSFPSYEQYF